The 27 T cell receptor beta chains below all came from one sample that was sequenced in a study of blood T cell repertoires in COVID-19. The method was immunoSEQ multiplex PCR; TCRdb's version includes in-frame clones alone and lacks a portion of them. The repertoire has about 400,000 clones, about 90% of them found once; the top ten carry roughly 1.8%. The sample consisted of PBMCs or T cells enriched from blood (not recorded which). The receptor source for this set is a woman aged 18-35 years with acute COVID-19.

This chain connects TRBV5-4 to TRBJ2-7; 7 bases are a match to TRBD1. The V gene end was trimmed by 3 bases and the J gene end by 6 bases; junction bases not matched to a gene: 9. Germline CDR1 SGHNT, CDR2 YYREEE (reference sequence). The CDR3 contains 14 residues. CDR3 DNA: TGTGCCAGCAGCTCTCAAGACAGGGTTAGCGAGCAGTACTTC. Translated, it gives CASSSQDRVSEQYF.

The CDR3 sequence: CASSLQKAGPYEQYF. The CDR3 DNA follows: TGTGCCAGCAGCCTACAGAAAGCGGGACCCTACGAGCAGTACTTC. The chain recombines TRBV7-9 with TRBJ2-7, with TRBD2 matching over 7 bases. Per germline, CDR1 SEHNR and CDR2 FQNEAQ (reference sequence). The J segment lost 2 bases and the V segment lost 5 bases, leaving 9 bases of the junction unmatched. The CDR3 contains 15 residues.

V usage is TRBV19 and J usage is TRBJ1-5; weak D call: TRBD1 (6 bases). Trimming cost V 7 bases and J 6 bases, with 22 bases left between them. The length of the CDR3 is 16 residues. Germline loops: CDR1 LNHDA, CDR2 SQIVND (reference sequence). The chain's CDR3 is CASNFIRGSFGQPQHF. CDR3 bases: TGTGCCAGTAACTTCATCAGGGGCTCCTTCGGTCAGCCCCAGCATTTT.

The rearrangement uses TRBV29-1 and TRBJ2-6; 11 bases agree with TRBD2. Germline V gene data show CDR1 as SQVTM and CDR2 as ANQGSEA. The CDR3 consists of 18 residues. V was clipped by 0 bases and J by 2 bases; unmatched bases: 6. The CDR3 DNA reads as TGCAGCGTTGAAGATGGGATAGCGGGGGGGCCTGGGGCCAACGTCCTGACTTTC. Translation: CSVEDGIAGGPGANVLTF.

J is TRBJ1-4 and V is TRBV19; D not certain. The CDR3 sequence is 15 residues long. Germline V gene lookup returns CDR1 LNHDA and CDR2 SQIVND (reference sequence). V was clipped by 7 bases and J by 3 bases, with 15 bases between them. The CDR3 protein is CASNAGVNANEKLFF. The CDR3 DNA reads TGTGCCAGTAACGCAGGTGTGAATGCTAATGAAAAACTGTTTTTT.

The chain couples TRBV6-5 to TRBJ1-1, with a tentative D call TRBD1 (6 bases). The CDR3 contains 16 residues. The ends were cut back, 1 base at V and 4 bases at J, with 16 bases in the middle. Germline V gene data show CDR1 as MNHEY and CDR2 as SVGAGI. CDR3 sequence: CASSYLRAGESTEAFF. CDR3 bases: TGTGCCAGCAGTTACTTAAGGGCAGGGGAGTCCACTGAAGCTTTCTTT.

The chain links TRBV6-5 to TRBJ1-6; the D is unclear. The CDR3 has 15 residues. V lost 6 bases, J lost 0 bases, and 9 bases lay in between. CDR1 MNHEY and CDR2 SVGAGI come from the germline V gene. The CDR3 nucleotides read TGTGCCAGCAGGCTTGGCAGCTCCTATAATTCACCCCTCCACTTT. This gives the protein CASRLGSSYNSPLHF.

The J gene is TRBJ1-4, the V gene TRBV29-1; the D gene is possibly TRBD1 (5 bases). Trimming shortened V by 3 bases and J by 8 bases, and 13 bases separated the two germline ends. The CDR3 runs to 13 residues. Germline V gene lookup returns CDR1 SQVTM and CDR2 ANQGSEA. DNA of the CDR3: TGCAGCGTTGAGGGTTCAGGGAAAGAAAAACTGTTTTTT. This translates into CSVEGSGKEKLFF.

This sequence joins TRBV5-5 and TRBJ1-6, with a possible D match to TRBD1 (5 bases). Per germline, CDR1 SGHKS and CDR2 YYEKEE (reference sequence). The CDR3 runs to 15 residues. V was trimmed by 4 bases and J by 9 bases, leaving 17 bases between them. Written as DNA, the CDR3 is TGTGCCAGCAGCCCCGAGGCAGGGAAACGTTCACCCCTCCACTTT. It encodes CASSPEAGKRSPLHF.

The J gene is TRBJ1-2, the V gene TRBV5-6, with D unclear. Trimming pared 1 base from V and 8 bases from J, leaving 9 bases between. Germline V CDR1 and CDR2: SGHDT, YYEEEE. This CDR3 spans 12 amino acids. CDR3 DNA sequence: TGTGCCAGCAGCTTGAATACTTTGGGCTACACCTTC. It is translated as CASSLNTLGYTF.

V gene TRBV29-1 combines with J gene TRBJ1-2; D gene uncertain. The V end was cut by 1 base, the J end by 7 bases, with 10 bases between. Germline V lookup: CDR1 SQVTM, CDR2 ANQGSEA. This CDR3 comprises 12 residues. CDR3 in DNA: TGCAGCGTTGAAGTAGAGGCTGGTGGCTACACCTTC. Protein sequence: CSVEVEAGGYTF.

The rearrangement uses TRBV28 and TRBJ2-5; TRBD1 matches at 8 bases. Losses at the gene ends were 5 bases for V and 3 bases for J; bases not matched to a gene: 11. The germline gives CDR1 MDHEN, CDR2 SYDVKM. The length of the CDR3 is 16 residues. The CDR3 DNA reads TGTGCCAGCAGTCCTGTGACAGGGGAGGAAGAAGAGACCCAGTACTTC. This translates into CASSPVTGEEEETQYF. Using reference TRBV28 and TRBJ2-5 for the parts outside the CDR3, the full variable domain is DVKVTQSSRYLVKRTGEKVFLECVQDMDHENMFWYRQDPGLGLRLIYFSYDVKMKEKGDIPEGYSVSREKKERFSLILESASTNQTSMYLCASSPVTGEEEETQYFGPGTRLLVL.

The chain employs TRBV5-4 and TRBJ2-3; TRBD1 aligns across 7 bases. V lost 4 bases, J lost 3 bases, and 5 bases stayed unmatched. CDR3 length: 14 residues. Germline V CDR1 and CDR2: SGHNT, YYREEE (reference sequence). The CDR3 loop is CASSRDRATDTQYF. As DNA, the CDR3 is TGTGCCAGCAGCAGAGACAGGGCGACAGATACGCAGTATTTT.

The chain is built from TRBV6-2 or TRBV6-3 and TRBJ2-1; weak D call: TRBD2 (6 bases). CDR1 MNHEY and CDR2 SVGEGT come from the germline V gene. The V end was cut by 2 bases, the J end by 7 bases, with 21 bases between. CDR3 length: 17 amino acids. CDR3 in DNA: TGTGCCAGCAGTTACCAGGGACTGGCCGGGTTCCGGAATGAGCAGTTCTTC. This sequence encodes CASSYQGLAGFRNEQFF.

This sequence joins TRBV7-8 and TRBJ1-5; 8 bases line up with TRBD1. The CDR3 has 15 residues. Germline loops: CDR1 SGHVS, CDR2 FQNEAQ. Losses at the gene ends were 3 bases for V and 4 bases for J; bases not matched to a gene: 5. Here the CDR3 DNA reads TGTGCCAGCAGCTTGGGGGACAGGATGAATCAGCCCCAGCATTTT. Translating it yields CASSLGDRMNQPQHF.

V usage is TRBV11-2 and J usage is TRBJ2-1; 8 positions match TRBD2. Germline V CDR1 and CDR2: SGHAT, FQNNGV. CDR3 length: 16 amino acids. V lost 4 bases and J lost 0; bases outside the gene matches: 5. The CDR3 spells CASSSATSGSYNEQFF. CDR3 nucleotide sequence: TGTGCCAGCAGCTCGGCTACTAGCGGCTCCTACAATGAGCAGTTCTTC.

A single count supports this clone. V is TRBV18 and J is TRBJ1-3; D remains ambiguous. The CDR3 is 14 amino acids. With 3 bases removed from V and 2 bases from J, the gap between germline ends came to 8 bases. In germline, CDR1 is KGHSH, CDR2 LQKENI. CDR3 residues: CASSPEHTGNTIYF. The CDR3 nucleotides are TGTGCCAGCTCACCTGAACACACTGGAAACACCATATATTTT.

V gene TRBV5-1 combines with J gene TRBJ2-7, with 7 bases lining up with TRBD1. The CDR3 loop spans 17 amino acids. From germline, CDR1 is SGHRS and CDR2 YFSETQ. After removal of 1 base from V and 4 bases from J, the junction contained 14 bases not matched to a gene. The CDR3 here is CASSLQPRQGSSYEQYF. The CDR3 nucleotides read TGCGCCAGCAGCTTGCAACCCCGACAGGGCTCCTCTTACGAGCAGTACTTC.

This chain uses TRBV7-3 with TRBJ1-1; no firm D call. Germline V gene sequence: CDR1 SGHTA, CDR2 FQGTGA. Between the trimmed V and J ends, which lost 1 base and 1 base, there was a span of 7 bases. The CDR3 runs to 14 residues. CDR3 region: CASSLIAGNTEAFF. In nucleotides, the CDR3 is TGTGCCAGCAGCTTAATCGCAGGGAACACTGAAGCTTTCTTT.

The chain joins TRBV18 to TRBJ1-4; D call uncertain. Trimming left V 3 bases short and J 13 bases short, with 12 bases between. CDR3 length equals 12 residues. Per the germline V gene, CDR1 is KGHSH and CDR2 is LQKENI. DNA of the CDR3: TGTGCCAGCTCACCTGATGAGGGAGGACTGTTTTTT. Translating it yields CASSPDEGGLFF.

This clone was recorded only once. The rearrangement links TRBV27 to TRBJ2-1, with 10 bases that match TRBD2. The CDR3 is 16 amino acids. From germline, CDR1 is MNHEY and CDR2 SMNVEV (reference sequence). After removal of 2 bases from V and 7 bases from J, the junction contained 8 bases not matched to a gene. CDR3 protein: CASSLLAGALGNEQFF. The CDR3 DNA sequence: TGTGCCAGCAGTTTACTAGCGGGGGCCCTGGGTAATGAGCAGTTCTTC.

The V gene is TRBV4-1, the J gene TRBJ1-1; 7 bases line up with TRBD1. CDR1 and CDR2 (germline): MGHRA, YSYEKL. V shed 1 base and J 1 base; nucleotides not matched to a gene: 6. There are 16 residues in the CDR3. Here the CDR3 reads CASSQGIDRENTEAFF. The DNA of the CDR3 is TGCGCCAGCAGCCAAGGAATCGACAGGGAGAACACTGAAGCTTTCTTT.

The chain carries TRBV2 and TRBJ2-3, with 7 bases identical to TRBD1. This CDR3 region has 13 residues. The ends lost 4 bases at V and 6 bases at J; junction bases unmatched: 4. The germline gives CDR1 SNHLY, CDR2 FYNNEI. CDR3 amino acids: CASSATGEDTQYF. The CDR3 coding sequence is TGTGCCAGCAGTGCCACAGGGGAGGATACGCAGTATTTT. The variable domain in full, with the rest retrieved from reference TRBV2 and TRBJ2-3, is EPEVTQTPSHQVTQMGQEVILRCVPISNHLYFYWYRQILGQKVEFLVSFYNNEISEKSEIFDDQFSVERPDGSNFTLKIRSTKLEDSAMYFCASSATGEDTQYFGPGTRLTVL.

This chain uses TRBV30 with TRBJ1-1; D gene uncertain. Germline lookup yields CDR1 GTSNPN and CDR2 SVGIG (reference sequence). V was trimmed by 7 bases and J by 5 bases, leaving 11 bases between them. The CDR3 contains 11 residues. This chain's CDR3 is CASSRSTEAFF. The DNA for the CDR3 is TGTGCCTCCAGCCGGAGTACTGAAGCTTTCTTT. The variable domain in full, completed from reference TRBV30 and TRBJ1-1, reads SQTIHQWPATLVQPVGSPLSLECTVEGTSNPNLYWYRQAAGRGLQLLFYSVGIGQISSEVPQNLSASRPQDRQFILSSKKLLLSDSGFYLCASSRSTEAFFGQGTRLTVV.

This clone was seen once. The rearrangement joins TRBV28 to TRBJ1-4; 7 bases fit TRBD1. Germline V lookup: CDR1 MDHEN, CDR2 SYDVKM. Losses at the gene ends were 10 bases for V and 5 bases for J; bases not matched to a gene: 10. CDR3 length equals 14 residues. In DNA, the CDR3 is TGTGCCACCGCCTTACAGGGGATAAATGAAAAACTGTTTTTT. As protein: CATALQGINEKLFF.

This sequence joins TRBV6-5 and TRBJ2-1; the match to TRBD2 covers 10 bases. V was pared by 4 bases and J by 3 bases, with 3 bases of the junction left unmatched. The germline V gene has CDR1 MNHEY and CDR2 SVGAGI. This CDR3 spans 15 amino acids. Here the CDR3 DNA reads TGTGCCAGCAGTTTAGCGGGAGGCATCTACAATGAGCAGTTCTTC. It is translated as CASSLAGGIYNEQFF.

The chain joins TRBV28 to TRBJ1-2, with a tentative D call TRBD1 (5 bases). V shed 6 bases and J shed 6 bases, with 20 bases lying between them. Germline CDR1 MDHEN, CDR2 SYDVKM. The CDR3 runs to 15 residues. The CDR3 nucleotides read TGTGCCAGCAGCGGGGGGGGGATCGGTCGCGATGGCTACACCTTC. Protein: CASSGGGIGRDGYTF.